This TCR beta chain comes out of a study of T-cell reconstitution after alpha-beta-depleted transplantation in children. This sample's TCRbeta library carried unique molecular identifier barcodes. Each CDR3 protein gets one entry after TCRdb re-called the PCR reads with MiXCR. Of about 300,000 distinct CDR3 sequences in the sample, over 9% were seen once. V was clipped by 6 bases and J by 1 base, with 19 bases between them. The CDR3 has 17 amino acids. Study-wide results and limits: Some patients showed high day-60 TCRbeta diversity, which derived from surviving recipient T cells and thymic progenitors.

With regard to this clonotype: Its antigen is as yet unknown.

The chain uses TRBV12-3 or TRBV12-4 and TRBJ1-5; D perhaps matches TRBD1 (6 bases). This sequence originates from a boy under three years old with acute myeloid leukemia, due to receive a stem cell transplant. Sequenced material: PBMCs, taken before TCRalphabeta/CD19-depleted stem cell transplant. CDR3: CASSPPTGGGSNQPQHF. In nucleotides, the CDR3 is TGTGCCAGCAGCCCCCCGACAGGTGGTGGGAGCAATCAGCCCCAGCATTTT.